One and the same sample provided the 16 T cell receptor beta chains below, sequenced in a study of T cell repertoires in cytomegalovirus infection. Their cognate antigens are unknown. TCRdb processed the reads anew with MiXCR; each CDR3 protein has one entry. The repertoire holds 700,000 to 950,000 distinct CDR3 sequences, with approximately 32% as singletons. This material consisted of cultured CD8+ T cells from PBMCs, taken from culture after CMV antigen stimulation. The receptors were sampled from a human donor in good health (CMV status not recorded). Some clones in this sample may be carry-over from other donors' samples.

The chain is built from TRBV7-4 and TRBJ2-7; D could derive from TRBD1 or TRBD2 (5 bases each). Trimming removed 1 base at V and 0 bases at J, with 10 bases between. This CDR3 region has 15 residues. CDR1 is SGHVT, CDR2 SQSDAQ, per germline. CDR3 amino acids: CASSLGGGFSYEQYV. The CDR3 DNA sequence: TGTGCCAGCAGCTTAGGGGGCGGGTTCTCCTACGAGCAGTACGTC.

A single count supports this clonotype. This sequence joins TRBV5-1 and TRBJ2-5; unclear D gene. CDR3 size: 15 residues. Per germline, CDR1 SGHRS and CDR2 YFSETQ. V lost 5 bases and J lost 2, with 16 bases in between. Here the CDR3 reads CASRFNLGYQETQYF. CDR3 bases: TGCGCCAGCAGATTCAATCTGGGGTATCAAGAGACCCAGTACTTC.

This clonotype was seen a handful of times. This chain uses TRBV6-2 or TRBV6-3 with TRBJ2-5; 9 bases match TRBD2. With 4 bases clipped from V and 6 bases from J, the junction kept 6 bases outside the gene matches. Germline CDR1 is MNHEY and CDR2 is SVGEGT. The CDR3 extends over 14 amino acids. The CDR3 DNA sequence: TGTGCCAGCAGTTCCTGGACTAGCGAAAAGACCCAGTACTTC. Its protein product is CASSSWTSEKTQYF.

V usage is TRBV7-9 and J usage is TRBJ2-6; D is uncertain. The germline CDR1 and CDR2 sequences are SEHNR and FQNEAQ (reference sequence). This CDR3 has 16 amino acids. Trimming cost V 5 bases and J 4 bases, with 15 bases left between them. For the CDR3, the DNA is TGTGCCAGCAGCACCTCGGAGTGGCCCGGGGCCAACGTCCTGACTTTC. Translation gives CASSTSEWPGANVLTF.

This clonotype was detected ten times or more. This sequence joins TRBV28 and TRBJ1-1, with no clear D. This CDR3 is built from 14 residues. Germline V gives CDR1 MDHEN, CDR2 SYDVKM. Trimming took 2 bases from V and 3 from J, leaving 10 bases between them. The CDR3 DNA sequence: TGTGCCAGCAGTTTAGCCGTGGGTGACACTGAAGCTTTCTTT. The encoded protein is CASSLAVGDTEAFF.

This clonotype showed up many times. J is TRBJ2-1 and V is TRBV7-6; a weak D match, TRBD2 (6 bases). The CDR3 spans 16 residues. Trimming took 0 bases from V and 3 from J, leaving 12 bases between them. The germline CDR1 and CDR2 sequences are SGHVS and FNYEAQ. CDR3 DNA: TGTGCCAGCAGCTTAGCCCCGGGACTCCACTACAATGAGCAGTTCTTC. Translation: CASSLAPGLHYNEQFF.

Only a few counts were recorded for this clonotype. The chain carries TRBV24-1 and TRBJ1-6, with TRBD1 matching over 10 bases. J was trimmed by 11 bases and V by 9 bases; bases with no gene match: 9. Germline CDR1 and CDR2: KGHDR and SFDVKD. The CDR3 is 14 amino acids. The CDR3 DNA is TGTGCCACCGCTCCAGGACAGGGGGATACACCCCTCCACTTT. Translated: CATAPGQGDTPLHF.

This rearrangement joins TRBV7-8 to TRBJ1-1; D unresolved. CDR3 size: 14 residues. Trimming cost V 5 bases and J 0 bases, with 10 bases left between them. The germline CDR1 and CDR2 sequences are SGHVS and FQNEAQ. The CDR3 nucleotides read TGTGCCAGCAGCACGCCCGGAATGAACACTGAAGCTTTCTTT. Amino acids: CASSTPGMNTEAFF.

This clonotype was recorded a few times. The chain links TRBV19 to TRBJ1-1; D uncertain. The CDR3 covers 13 residues. V was clipped by 5 bases and J by 1 base, with 8 bases between them. Germline CDR1 reads LNHDA; CDR2 reads SQIVND (reference sequence). The CDR3 reads CASSLQANTEAFF. CDR3 DNA: TGTGCCAGTAGTCTTCAAGCGAACACTGAAGCTTTCTTT.

This clonotype came up many times. The gene calls are TRBV7-2 and TRBJ2-3, with 12 bases aligning to TRBD2. CDR1 is SGHTA, CDR2 FQGNSA, per germline. The CDR3 runs 17 residues. J lost 5 bases, V lost 5 bases, and 11 bases had no gene match. The chain's CDR3 is CASSTPLAGGPIDTQYF. Here the CDR3 DNA reads TGTGCCAGCAGCACGCCCCTAGCGGGGGGGCCCATAGATACGCAGTATTTT.

The V call is TRBV4-1, the J call TRBJ1-2; 7 bases map to TRBD1. V lost 4 bases and J lost 4; bases outside the gene matches: 6. CDR1 is MGHRA and CDR2 is YSYEKL in the germline V gene. The CDR3 covers 14 residues. Written as DNA, the CDR3 is TGCGCCAGCAGCCCGCACCGGGACAGCTATGGCTACACCTTC. Protein product: CASSPHRDSYGYTF.

This clonotype was counted a few times. The genes are TRBV6-2 or TRBV6-3 and TRBJ2-3, with TRBD1 matching over 9 bases. The CDR3 length is 16 residues. With 6 bases clipped from V and 7 bases from J, the junction kept 14 bases outside the gene matches. The germline V gene has CDR1 MNHEY and CDR2 SVGEGT. For the CDR3, the DNA is TGTGCCAGCAGACCGAGCCGCGGGACAGGGTTGAATACGCAGTATTTT. Amino acids: CASRPSRGTGLNTQYF.

This clonotype was counted many times. The chain couples TRBV7-8 to TRBJ2-7; D uncertain. Between the trimmed V and J ends, which lost 5 bases and 4 bases, there was a span of 6 bases. This CDR3 spans 11 amino acids. Germline V gene lookup returns CDR1 SGHVS and CDR2 FQNEAQ. Written as DNA, the CDR3 is TGTGCCAGCAGCGCCTTATACGAGCAGTACTTC. This encodes CASSALYEQYF.

This rearrangement joins TRBV29-1 to TRBJ1-2; no reliable D call. The CDR3 sequence is 11 residues long. Deletions cut 7 bases from V and 7 bases from J, with 13 bases between. CDR1 and CDR2 from the germline V gene are SQVTM and ANQGSEA. The CDR3 nucleotides read TGCAGCGCCGATGGGCTGTTTGGCTACACCTTC. Protein: CSADGLFGYTF.

This clonotype was counted a few times. This chain connects TRBV4-2 to TRBJ1-2; D remains unclear. Germline assignment: CDR1 LGHNA and CDR2 YNFKEQ. The CDR3 consists of 16 residues. Trimming took 0 bases from V and 6 from J, leaving 17 bases between them. The CDR3 DNA reads TGTGCCAGCAGCCAAGACGTCAGTGCAGGTCCTGATGGCTACACCTTC. This codes for CASSQDVSAGPDGYTF.

This clonotype appeared a few times. CDR3 protein: CASSYRTAVVYEQYF. The CDR3 region has the DNA TGTGCCAGCAGTTACCGGACCGCCGTAGTGTACGAGCAGTACTTC. This chain joins TRBV12-3 or TRBV12-4 and TRBJ2-7, with no clear D. There are 15 residues in the CDR3. With 4 bases removed from V and 4 bases from J, the gap between germline ends came to 17 bases.